The T cell receptor beta chain under discussion was sequenced for a study of T cells after yellow fever vaccination. Whole-study findings and limits: Weaker in magnitude, the secondary response showed a faster peak on day 5 versus 15. The CD4 and CD8 compartments had a small share of their clonotypes in common. Post-booster samples contained most primary-vaccination clones (approximately 97% CD4, about 85% CD8).

For TCR, cDNA came from 5'RACE template switching, which added a universal primer site and UMIs. TCRdb reanalysed the 5' RACE reads using MiXCR and keeps one entry per CDR3 protein. The sample has 300,000 to 400,000 distinct CDR3 sequences; around 12% are singletons. As to this clonotype: The antigen remains undetermined.

The CDR3 is 12 residues long. Trimming removed 3 bases from V and 7 bases from J, with 9 bases in between. Germline CDR1 SGHTA, CDR2 FQGTGA. The TCR comes from a man aged 18 to 30 who received the YFV17D yellow fever vaccine. Specimen: CD4+ T cells sorted from PBMCs, collected 15 days after the yellow fever booster vaccination. V usage is TRBV7-3 and J usage is TRBJ1-1; perhaps TRBD1 as D (5 bases). The CDR3 DNA is TGTGCCAGCAGCTTCGGTCAGGGTGAAGCTTTCTTT. Translation gives CASSFGQGEAFF. The full variable domain, rest sourced from reference TRBV7-3 and TRBJ1-1, is GAGVSQTPSNKVTEKGKYVELRCDPISGHTALYWYRQSLGQGPEFLIYFQGTGAADDSGLPNDRFFAVRPEGSVSTLKIQRTERGDSAVYLCASSFGQGEAFFGQGTRLTVV.